The sequence of this T cell receptor beta chain was determined in a study of blood T cell repertoires in COVID-19. Overall study context: T cells, B-cell-depleted T cells, or PBMCs supplied cDNA or gDNA.

Each recovered donor of Cohort 3 presented with two negative PCRs, clearance, or symptom resolution. The CDR3 runs to 18 residues. With V trimmed by 5 bases and J by 7 bases, 16 bases remained unmatched. The germline V gene encodes CDR1 MNHNY and CDR2 SVGAGI (reference sequence). Method: immunoSEQ multiplex PCR; TCRdb's copy keeps in-frame clones and lacks some. The sample records approximately 330,000 clones, over 85% being singletons. The specimen was PBMCs or T cells enriched from blood (not recorded which). The TCR sequence derives from a woman in her 30s who had recovered from COVID-19. The chain links TRBV6-6 to TRBJ2-2; 10 nucleotides line up with TRBD2. The CDR3 region is CASSQPRTLLAGNGELFF. CDR3 nucleotides: TGTGCCAGCAGTCAACCACGCACCTTACTAGCGGGGAACGGGGAGCTGTTTTTT.